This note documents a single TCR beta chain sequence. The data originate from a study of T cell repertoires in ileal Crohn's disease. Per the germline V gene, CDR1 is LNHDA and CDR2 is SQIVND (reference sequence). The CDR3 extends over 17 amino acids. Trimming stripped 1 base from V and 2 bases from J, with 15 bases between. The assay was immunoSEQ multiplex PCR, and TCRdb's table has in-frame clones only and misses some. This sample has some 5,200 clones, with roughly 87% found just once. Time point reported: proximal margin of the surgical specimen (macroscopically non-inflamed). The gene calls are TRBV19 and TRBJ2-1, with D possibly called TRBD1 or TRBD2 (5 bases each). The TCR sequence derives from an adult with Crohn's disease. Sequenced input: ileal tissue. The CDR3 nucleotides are TGTGCCAGTAGTATAGGTTTCCGGGACGGAGCCTACAATGAGCAGTTCTTC. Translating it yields CASSIGFRDGAYNEQFF. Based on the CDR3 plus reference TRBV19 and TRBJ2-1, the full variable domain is DGGITQSPKYLFRKEGQNVTLSCEQNLNHDAMYWYRQDPGQGLRLIYYSQIVNDFQKGDIAEGYSVSREKKESFPLTVTSAQKNPTAFYLCASSIGFRDGAYNEQFFGPGTRLTVL.